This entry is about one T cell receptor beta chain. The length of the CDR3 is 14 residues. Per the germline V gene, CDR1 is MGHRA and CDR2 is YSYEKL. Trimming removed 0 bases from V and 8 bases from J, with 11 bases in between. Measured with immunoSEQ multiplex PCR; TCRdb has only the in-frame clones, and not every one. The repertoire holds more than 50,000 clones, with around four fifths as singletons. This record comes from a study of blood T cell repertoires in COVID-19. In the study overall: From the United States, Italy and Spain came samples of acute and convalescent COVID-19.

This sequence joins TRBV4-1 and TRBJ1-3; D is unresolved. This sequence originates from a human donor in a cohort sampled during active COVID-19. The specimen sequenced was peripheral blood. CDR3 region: CASSQEGGWDTIYF. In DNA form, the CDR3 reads TGCGCCAGCAGCCAAGAAGGAGGGTGGGACACCATATATTTT.